This TCR beta chain was retrieved from a study of T cells in localized non-small cell lung cancer. Findings and limits, study-wide: Median detection of top 100 tumor clones in adjacent lung was over 45 clones. Higher blood T cell density went with longer overall survival. Uninvolved neighboring lung showed the greatest T cell clonality, exceeding tumor. Sequencing covered just one tumor region, so heterogeneity cannot be ruled out.

In regard to this clone: Its antigen is unknown.

Generated by immunoSEQ multiplex PCR, the TCRdb table keeps only in-frame clones and is missing some. Of tens of thousands of clones in the sample, 70% to 90% are singletons; the top ten hold 8.5% to 10%. The CDR3 runs 12 residues. CDR1 MNHEY and CDR2 SMNVEV come from the germline V gene (reference sequence). Trimming pared 6 bases from V and 6 bases from J, leaving 12 bases between. The TCR comes from a female donor of 60 years or more with stage I lung adenocarcinoma. Sequenced here: peripheral blood, sampled before any cancer treatment. The rearrangement links TRBV27 to TRBJ2-7, with a tentative D call TRBD1 (5 bases). The CDR3: CASRSGSVEQYF. The CDR3, as DNA: TGTGCCAGCAGATCAGGGTCCGTCGAGCAGTACTTC.